These 9 T cell receptor beta chains came from one sample sequenced in a study of persistence of HIV-infected CD4 T cells (dated by TCRdb to 2019 to 2021). These receptors have no known antigen. The immunoSEQ hsTCRB assay version 4, run in survey mode, was used to sequence TCRbeta repertoires from genomic DNA. TCRdb's version of the immuneACCESS table is confined to in-frame rearrangements and falls short of the full clone set. An unresolved V gene accounts for under half of the shortfall where checked; the remainder is of unknown origin. This sample lists about 17,000 clones; less than 70% were detected once. The top ten clonotypes cover 8% to 9% of the sample. The sample's treatment or condition label is to be understood as: suppressive antiretroviral therapy. Lysates of CMV-infected fibroblasts at around 9.7 ug/mL were used to stimulate the cells. Sorting of responding CD4+ T cells was based on upregulation of both CD40 ligand and CD69.

The material was CD4+ T cells sorted from PBMCs after approximately 20-hour stimulation, obtained from a patient who received antiretroviral therapy. The cell subset or site label of this sample denotes: CD40L+CD69+ CD4 T cells responding to CMV lysate. Receptors originate from an adult woman with HIV who was CMV-seropositive.

The V and J genes are TRBV20-1 and TRBJ2-2; 9 bases agree with TRBD2. The J segment lost 4 bases and the V segment lost 3 bases, leaving 9 bases of the junction unmatched. This CDR3 comprises 16 residues. Germline assignment: CDR1 DFQATT and CDR2 SNEGSKA (reference sequence). The CDR3 nucleotides read TGCAGTGCTAGTATAAGCGGGGGGCGGGGCACCGGGGAGCTGTTTTTT. Translation gives CSASISGGRGTGELFF.

This chain joins TRBV6-5 and TRBJ1-1; unclear D gene. The V and J ends lost 7 bases and 5 bases respectively, with 17 bases between them. Germline lookup yields CDR1 MNHEY and CDR2 SVGAGI. This CDR3 has 14 residues. CDR3 region: CASKIGDGPTEAFF. The DNA for the CDR3 is TGTGCCAGCAAAATCGGAGACGGACCAACTGAAGCTTTCTTT.

J is TRBJ2-7 and V is TRBV13, with D perhaps TRBD2 (5 bases). The CDR3 has 12 amino acids. V was pared by 3 bases and J by 6 bases, with 9 bases between. CDR1 and CDR2 (germline): PRHDT, FYEKMQ (reference sequence). The CDR3 sequence: CASSFGVAEQYV. The CDR3 DNA is TGTGCCAGCAGCTTCGGGGTCGCCGAGCAGTACGTC.

In this sample, this clone turned up once. The chain employs TRBV29-1 and TRBJ2-7; D is perhaps TRBD1 or TRBD2 (5 bases each). V gave up 6 bases and J gave up 4 bases, with 10 bases separating them. Germline loops: CDR1 SQVTM, CDR2 ANQGSEA. The CDR3 is 11 amino acids. The CDR3, as DNA: TGCAGCGTGGGGACCGGGTACGAGCAGTACTTC. Translation: CSVGTGYEQYF.

This clone has a single count. The rearrangement uses TRBV5-1 and TRBJ1-3; possibly TRBD1 for D (5 bases). Germline V gene sequence: CDR1 SGHRS, CDR2 YFSETQ. V was trimmed by 0 bases and J by 0 bases, leaving 10 bases between them. The CDR3 totals 16 residues. CDR3 sequence reads: CASSLGAGGSGNTIYF. The CDR3 coding sequence is TGCGCCAGCAGCTTGGGTGCGGGGGGCTCTGGAAACACCATATATTTT.

The chain links TRBV13 to TRBJ2-1; no clear D. CDR3 length: 14 residues. The germline CDR1 and CDR2 sequences are PRHDT and FYEKMQ (reference sequence). V gave up 11 bases and J gave up 5 bases, with 19 bases separating them. This CDR3 is CACRIVGDHNEQFF. The CDR3 DNA is TGTGCCTGCCGGATAGTTGGAGATCACAATGAGCAGTTCTTC. The whole variable domain, remainder taken from reference TRBV13 and TRBJ2-1, is AAGVIQSPRHLIKEKRETATLKCYPIPRHDTVYWYQQGPGQDPQFLISFYEKMQSDKGSIPDRFSAQQFSDYHSELNMSSLELGDSALYFCACRIVGDHNEQFFGPGTRLTVL.

The V call is TRBV9, the J call TRBJ2-2; no reliable D call. The CDR3 consists of 13 residues. CDR1 SGDLS and CDR2 YYNGEE come from the germline V gene. The V end lost 2 bases, the J end lost 7 bases, and 9 bases lay between the germline ends. In DNA, the CDR3 is TGTGCCAGCAGCGTTCTTGGGCGCGGGGAGCTGTTTTTT. It translates to CASSVLGRGELFF.

The chain employs TRBV7-3 and TRBJ2-7; tentatively, D is TRBD2 (6 bases). V lost 4 bases and J 5 bases, leaving 18 bases between the germline ends. Germline V gives CDR1 SGHTA, CDR2 FQGTGA. The CDR3 extends over 15 amino acids. The DNA of the CDR3 is TGTGCCAGCAGCTCGGCGAGCGGGTTATCGAACGAGCAGTACTTC. Translating gives CASSSASGLSNEQYF. The full variable domain, rest sourced from reference TRBV7-3 and TRBJ2-7, is GAGVSQTPSNKVTEKGKYVELRCDPISGHTALYWYRQSLGQGPEFLIYFQGTGAADDSGLPNDRFFAVRPEGSVSTLKIQRTERGDSAVYLCASSSASGLSNEQYFGPGTRLTVT.

The rearrangement joins TRBV24-1 to TRBJ1-5; 7 bases align to TRBD1. The V gene end was trimmed by 7 bases and the J gene end by 4 bases; junction bases not matched to a gene: 9. The germline V gene has CDR1 KGHDR and CDR2 SFDVKD. The CDR3 has 15 amino acids. CDR3 residues: CATSPSTGMNQPQHF. CDR3 DNA: TGTGCCACCAGCCCGTCGACAGGGATGAATCAGCCCCAGCATTTT.